This T cell receptor (beta chain) was sequenced for a study of vaccination and CD4 T cells after COVID-19. This CDR3 has 15 amino acids. Germline V gene lookup returns CDR1 SGHNT and CDR2 YYREEE (reference sequence). Trimming cost V 3 bases and J 2 bases; bases outside gene matches: 5. The Oncomine TCR Beta short-read assay was applied to DNA of cultured CD4+ T cells. Each CDR3 protein is one row after TCRdb ran MiXCR on the PCR reads. The sample lists 15,000 to 20,000 distinct CDR3 sequences; roughly 55% were seen once. This sample's treatment: approximately 11-day PBMC culture with coronavirus spike peptide pools or control peptides (ViraFEST assay). Points on this clonotype: Its specificity is not known.

This clonotype was sampled from a human donor who had recovered from COVID-19. The material was CD4+ T cells from blood, cultured in vitro, obtained after SARS-CoV-2 vaccination. V gene TRBV5-4 combines with J gene TRBJ2-3; 8 positions agree with TRBD2. CDR3 sequence: CASSWSGGHTDTQYF. For the CDR3, the DNA is TGTGCCAGCAGCTGGAGCGGGGGCCACACAGATACGCAGTATTTT.